By sample fraction, the clone carrying this TCR beta chain is medium-sized (0.01 to 0.1%). Its target is unknown. The entry originates in a study of circulating CD8 cells and anti-PD-1 response in melanoma. From live CD3+CD8+TCRalphabeta+ cells, four PD-1 and/or TIGIT subsets were sorted. Study results and limitations: Tumor reactivity was tested by peptide assays on expanded sorted subsets.

TCR libraries were prepared from approximately 15 ng of total RNA with the QIAseq Immune Repertoire TCR panel. TCRdb re-called the reads through MiXCR, storing one row per CDR3 protein. The sample has some 890 distinct CDR3 sequences, more than 9% seen once. V was shortened by 7 bases and J by 5 bases, with 10 bases between the two germline ends. The CDR3 totals 12 residues. Germline V CDR1 and CDR2: MNHEY, SMNVEV (reference sequence). This specimen was CD8+ T cells from PBMCs, taken at baseline or after one month of anti-PD-1 therapy (not recorded which). This receptor was identified in a human donor with melanoma. The V gene is TRBV27, the J gene TRBJ2-3; a weak D match, TRBD2 (5 bases). CDR3 protein: CASTHEGDTQYF. Written as DNA, the CDR3 is TGTGCCAGCACCCACGAGGGAGATACGCAGTATTTT.